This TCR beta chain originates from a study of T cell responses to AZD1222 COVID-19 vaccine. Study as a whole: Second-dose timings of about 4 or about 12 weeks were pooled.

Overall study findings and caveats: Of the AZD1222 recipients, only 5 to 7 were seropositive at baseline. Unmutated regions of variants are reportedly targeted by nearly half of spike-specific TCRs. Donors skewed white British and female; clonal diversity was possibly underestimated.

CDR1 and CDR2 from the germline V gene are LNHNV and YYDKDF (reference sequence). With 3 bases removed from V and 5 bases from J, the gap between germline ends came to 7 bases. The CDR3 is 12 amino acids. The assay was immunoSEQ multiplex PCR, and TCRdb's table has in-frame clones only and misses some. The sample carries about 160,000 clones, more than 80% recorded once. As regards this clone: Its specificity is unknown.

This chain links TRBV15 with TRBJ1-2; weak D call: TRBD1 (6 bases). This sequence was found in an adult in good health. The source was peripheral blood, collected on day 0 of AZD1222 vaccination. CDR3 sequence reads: CATSRDSYGYTF. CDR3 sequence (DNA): TGTGCCACCAGCAGGGACAGTTATGGCTACACCTTC.